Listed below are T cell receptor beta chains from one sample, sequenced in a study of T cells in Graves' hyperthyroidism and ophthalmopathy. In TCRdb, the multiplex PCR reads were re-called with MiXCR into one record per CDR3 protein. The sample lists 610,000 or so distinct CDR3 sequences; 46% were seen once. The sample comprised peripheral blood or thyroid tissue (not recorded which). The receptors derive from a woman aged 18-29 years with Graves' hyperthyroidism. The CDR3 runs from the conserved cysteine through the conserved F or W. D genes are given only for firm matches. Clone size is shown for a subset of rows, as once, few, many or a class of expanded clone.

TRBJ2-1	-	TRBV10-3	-	TGTGCCATCAGCCCCCCCGGGACAAAGAACAATGAGCAGTTCTTC	CAISPPGTKNNEQFF
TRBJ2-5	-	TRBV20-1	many	TGCAGTGCTCCCCCTCTTAGGGGGGCGGGGGAGACCCAGTACTTC	CSAPPLRGAGETQYF
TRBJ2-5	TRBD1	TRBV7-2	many	TGTGCCAGCAGCGCGGGACAGGGGGTTCAAGAGACCCAGTACTTC	CASSAGQGVQETQYF
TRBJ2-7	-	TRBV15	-	TGTGCCACCAGCAGAGATCGGGTATGGGGGAACGAGCAGTACTTC	CATSRDRVWGNEQYF
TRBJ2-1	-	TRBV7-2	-	TGTGCCAGCAGCACCGGTGAGCAGTTCTTC	CASSTGEQFF
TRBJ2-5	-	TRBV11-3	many	TGTGCCAGCAGCCCCGGGGCTGTCCAAGAGACCCAGTACTTC	CASSPGAVQETQYF
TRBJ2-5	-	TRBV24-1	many	TGTGCCACCAGTGACCGAAGAATTCAAGAGACCCAGTACTTC	CATSDRRIQETQYF
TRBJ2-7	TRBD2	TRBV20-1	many	TGCAGTGCAGAGGGACTAGCGGACCCTACGAACGAGCAGTACTTC	CSAEGLADPTNEQYF
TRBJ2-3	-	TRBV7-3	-	TGTGCCAGCAGCTTAAAATCCCCCTACACAGATACGCAGTATTTT	CASSLKSPYTDTQYF
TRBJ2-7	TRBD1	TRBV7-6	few	TGTGCCAGCAGTTCCTGGATCCCGGGACAGGGGGAACACGAGCAGTACTTC	CASSSWIPGQGEHEQYF
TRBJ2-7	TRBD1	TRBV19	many	TGTGCCAGTAGTCGAGACAGGGTCACCTACGAGCAGTACTTC	CASSRDRVTYEQYF
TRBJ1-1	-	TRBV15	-	TGTGCCACCAGCAGAGTTGGTAGCACTGAAGCTTTCTTT	CATSRVGSTEAFF
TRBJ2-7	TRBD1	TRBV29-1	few	TGCAGCGGAGACAGGGGCTCCTACAATGAGCAGTACTTC	CSGDRGSYNEQYF
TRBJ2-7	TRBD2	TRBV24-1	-	TGTGCCACCAGTGCCCCGACTAGCGGGTCCCCCTACGAGCAGTACTTC	CATSAPTSGSPYEQYF
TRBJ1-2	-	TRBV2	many	TGTGCCAGCAGCCCCGGGACGGCCAGTTGGGGCTACACCTTC	CASSPGTASWGYTF
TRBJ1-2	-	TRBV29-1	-	TGCAGCGGAGGGACCTATGGCTACACCTTC	CSGGTYGYTF
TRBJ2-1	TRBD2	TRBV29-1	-	TGCAGCACCTTTGGGGCTAGCGGGATTAATGAGCAGTTCTTC	CSTFGASGINEQFF
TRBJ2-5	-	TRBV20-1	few	TGCAGTGCTAGTGAGGCGCGGAGCAATCAGCCCCAGTACTTC	CSASEARSNQPQYF
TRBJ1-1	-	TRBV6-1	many	TGTGCCAGCAGTGTAGTCCCACCCCCTCAGGGGAACACTGAAGCTTTCTTT	CASSVVPPPQGNTEAFF
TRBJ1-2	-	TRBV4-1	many	TGCGCCAGCAGCAGTAACCAGGGTAACTATGGCTACACCTTC	CASSSNQGNYGYTF
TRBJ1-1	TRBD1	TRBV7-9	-	TGTGCCAGCAGCTTAACAATGACAGGGAAGAGATTGAACACTGAAGCTTTCTTT	CASSLTMTGKRLNTEAFF
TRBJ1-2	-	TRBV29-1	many	TGCAGCGTTGTGTTATCCGGCAGCTATCTCTATGGCTACACCTTC	CSVVLSGSYLYGYTF
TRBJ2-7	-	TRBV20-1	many	TGCAGTGCTAGAGCCAGTGAGGGCAATCCCTACGAGCAGTACTTC	CSARASEGNPYEQYF
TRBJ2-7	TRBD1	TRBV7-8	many	TGTGCCAGCAGCTTGGGGACAGGGAGCTTTTACGAGCAGTACTTC	CASSLGTGSFYEQYF
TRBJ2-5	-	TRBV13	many	TGTGCCAGCAGCCTCCTCTGGACTCAAGAGACCCAGTACTTC	CASSLLWTQETQYF
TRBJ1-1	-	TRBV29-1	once	TGCAGCGCCCGGCCTGGGGGCGGACACATGAACACTGAAGCTTTCTTT	CSARPGGGHMNTEAFF
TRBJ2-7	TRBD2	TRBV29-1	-	TGCAGCCAATGGGGACTAGCGGGAGCCTACGAGCAGTACTTC	CSQWGLAGAYEQYF
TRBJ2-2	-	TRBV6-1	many	TGTGCCATCCGAGAGGGAACCTACACCGGGGAGCTGTTTTTT	CAIREGTYTGELFF